What follows are 17 T cell receptor beta chains derived from one specimen sequenced in a study of T cells after yellow fever vaccination. TCRdb fed the 5' RACE reads into MiXCR, producing one record per CDR3 protein. Of approximately 250,000 distinct CDR3 sequences detected, over 4.5% appear once; the ten largest clones hold about 3.5%. The input for sequencing was CD4+ T cells sorted from PBMCs, taken on the day of the yellow fever booster vaccination. These receptors all stem from a man between 18 and 29 years old who received the YFV17D yellow fever vaccine.

This clonotype has at least ten counts. The chain has TRBV15 and TRBJ2-3, with 8 bases lining up with TRBD2. Germline CDR1 is LNHNV and CDR2 is YYDKDF (reference sequence). With 3 bases clipped from V and 5 bases from J, the junction kept 7 bases outside the gene matches. The CDR3 covers 15 residues. The DNA for the CDR3 is TGTGCCACCAGCAGTGGGCGGGGGGCCGAAGATACGCAGTATTTT. Translated, it gives CATSSGRGAEDTQYF.

This clonotype was observed a handful of times. This chain connects TRBV7-2 to TRBJ2-7; D call uncertain. The CDR3 contains 12 residues. The germline V gene encodes CDR1 SGHTA and CDR2 FQGNSA. The V end lost 5 bases, the J end lost 2 bases, and 7 bases lay between the germline ends. The CDR3 sequence is CASSTLPYEQYF. CDR3 bases: TGTGCCAGCAGCACCCTTCCCTACGAGCAGTACTTC.

This clonotype has at least ten counts. V usage is TRBV7-8 and J usage is TRBJ1-1, with a weak D call TRBD1 (5 bases). The V and J ends lost 0 bases and 0 bases respectively, with 11 bases between them. The germline CDR1 and CDR2 sequences are SGHVS and FQNEAQ. CDR3 size: 16 residues. This CDR3 reads CASSLAPGRMNTEAFF. DNA for the CDR3: TGTGCCAGCAGCTTAGCTCCGGGACGCATGAACACTGAAGCTTTCTTT.

V gene TRBV5-8 combines with J gene TRBJ2-7, with TRBD1 identical over 9 bases. The junction had 8 bases not matched to a gene; V was cut back by 4 bases and J by 6 bases. The V gene's germline CDR1 is SGHTS and CDR2 YDEGEE. CDR3 length equals 14 residues. The CDR3: CASSNIWTGVEQYV. The CDR3 DNA sequence: TGTGCCAGCAGCAATATTTGGACAGGGGTCGAGCAGTACGTC.

This clonotype has at least ten counts. This chain uses TRBV12-3 or TRBV12-4 with TRBJ2-3; TRBD2 matches at 11 bases. V trimming: 6 bases; J trimming: 2 bases; junction bases outside the gene matches: 13. The CDR3 loop spans 18 amino acids. The CDR3 DNA sequence: TGTGCCAGCAGCCTGGCCGGGACTAGCGGAACCTTCACAGATACGCAGTATTTT. Translation gives CASSLAGTSGTFTDTQYF.

This clonotype appeared a few times. This chain joins TRBV2 and TRBJ2-6; the D gene is possibly TRBD2 (6 bases). Germline values: CDR1 SNHLY, CDR2 FYNNEI. This CDR3 is 14 amino acids long. V lost 8 bases and J lost 6, with 14 bases in between. CDR3 residues: CASQSGEAANVLTF. CDR3 in DNA: TGTGCCAGCCAGTCGGGGGAAGCGGCCAACGTCCTGACTTTC.

This clonotype occurred many times. The chain couples TRBV11-1 to TRBJ1-1, with 7 bases fitting TRBD1. The CDR3 sequence is 14 residues long. Germline V gene sequence: CDR1 SGHAT, CDR2 FQDESV (reference sequence). Germline trimming cut 0 bases from V and 4 bases from J; bases unmatched to any gene: 2. This chain's CDR3 is CASSLAQGSTEAFF. The CDR3 nucleotides are TGTGCCAGCAGCTTAGCACAGGGGAGCACTGAAGCTTTCTTT.

The CDR3 is CASSSARGPLEAFF. CDR3 in DNA: TGTGCCAGCAGTTCGGCAAGAGGGCCTTTGGAAGCTTTCTTT. V and J are TRBV12-3 or TRBV12-4 and TRBJ1-1, with D uncertain. The CDR3 runs 14 residues. Trimming removed 4 bases from V and 8 bases from J, with 17 bases in between.

For the CDR3, the DNA is TGCGCCAGCAGCCAAGGGTCCAGCACAACTAATGAAAAACTGTTTTTT. This translates into CASSQGSSTTNEKLFF. The gene calls are TRBV4-3 and TRBJ1-4; no reliable D call. This CDR3 has 16 amino acids. The V gene's germline CDR1 is LGHNA and CDR2 YSLEER. Trimming cost V 1 base and J 0 bases, with 9 bases left between them.

This clonotype has a count of ten or more. V usage is TRBV5-1 and J usage is TRBJ2-1, with D possibly matching TRBD1 (5 bases). Germline V gene sequence: CDR1 SGHRS, CDR2 YFSETQ. V lost 4 bases, J lost 7 bases, and 15 bases lay in between. This CDR3 contains 14 residues. CDR3 sequence: CASSPGAGWNEQFF. In DNA form, the CDR3 reads TGCGCCAGCAGCCCTGGAGCAGGGTGGAATGAGCAGTTCTTC.

The genes are TRBV12-3 or TRBV12-4 and TRBJ2-3; D is perhaps TRBD2 (6 bases). V was trimmed by 3 bases and J by 2 bases, leaving 15 bases between them. This CDR3 region has 16 residues. The CDR3 region is CASSFGGLAHTDTQYF. For the CDR3, the DNA is TGTGCCAGCAGTTTTGGTGGTCTAGCGCACACAGATACGCAGTATTTT.

This clonotype was recorded many times. This chain links TRBV5-1 with TRBJ2-3, with D hard to call. The CDR3 totals 14 residues. Looked up from germline, CDR1 is SGHRS and CDR2 is YFSETQ. With 8 bases removed from V and 6 bases from J, the gap between germline ends came to 19 bases. CDR3 sequence reads: CASAQTRDEDTQYF. CDR3 nucleotides: TGCGCCAGTGCCCAGACCCGCGATGAGGATACGCAGTATTTT.

This clonotype appeared many times. The CDR3 DNA reads TGTGCCATCAGGGGTACAGGGGGCAACGAGCAGTACGTC. This encodes CAIRGTGGNEQYV. The V and J genes are TRBV10-3 and TRBJ2-7, with 9 bases fitting TRBD1. The CDR3 runs to 13 residues. V was clipped by 6 bases and J by 5 bases; unmatched bases: 5. Germline lookup yields CDR1 ENHRY and CDR2 SYGVKD.

The chain has TRBV10-3 and TRBJ2-1, with D tentatively TRBD1 or TRBD2 (5 bases each). Trimming took 8 bases from V and 6 from J, leaving 14 bases between them. CDR1 is ENHRY, CDR2 SYGVKD, per germline. The CDR3 loop spans 13 amino acids. CDR3 protein: CAILGPGLNEQFF. In nucleotides, the CDR3 is TGTGCCATCCTGGGACCGGGGCTCAATGAGCAGTTCTTC.

This clonotype has a handful of counts. The rearrangement uses TRBV5-1 and TRBJ2-5, with TRBD2 matching over 13 bases. Unmatched junction bases numbered 6, after V lost 5 bases and J lost 5 bases. The CDR3 is made up of 15 amino acids. Germline lookup yields CDR1 SGHRS and CDR2 YFSETQ. CDR3 DNA: TGCGCCAGCAGTCAGACTAGCGGGGGGAGTGAGACCCAGTACTTC. This translates into CASSQTSGGSETQYF.

This clonotype was seen only a few times. The chain recombines TRBV12-3 or TRBV12-4 with TRBJ1-1, with TRBD1 as a possible D gene (5 bases). The V and J ends lost 6 bases and 5 bases respectively, with 19 bases between them. This CDR3 contains 15 residues. The CDR3 is CASSSLGGILTEAFF. Written as DNA, the CDR3 is TGTGCCAGCAGCTCACTCGGGGGGATACTGACTGAAGCTTTCTTT.

The genes are TRBV15 and TRBJ2-5, with a tentative D call TRBD2 (6 bases). V was clipped by 1 base and J by 5 bases, with 14 bases between them. This CDR3 contains 15 residues. Germline CDR1 reads LNHNV; CDR2 reads YYDKDF (reference sequence). The CDR3 sequence is CATSRGGDRGETQYF. CDR3 DNA: TGTGCCACCAGCAGAGGCGGAGACCGGGGGGAGACCCAGTACTTC.